This T cell receptor beta chain appears in the sequencing data of a study of T cell repertoires in cytomegalovirus infection. Study-wide context: HLA-B-restricted CMV epitopes that are well studied were used alongside recently identified HLA-C-restricted ones. Indicated by public TCR beta signatures were CMV infection and matching HLA type.

MiXCR, run by TCRdb on the reads, gives a single entry per CDR3 protein. The sample yields more than 250,000 distinct CDR3 sequences, roughly 25% seen once. This clonotype has a count of ten or more. What it binds is not known. Study-level points and caveats: CMV-specific TCR beta clonotypes restricted by HLA-C dominated the ex vivo response. There were carriers of CMV plus the relevant HLA, and cumulative public TCR beta family frequency identified them.

Germline V gene sequence: CDR1 KGHDR, CDR2 SFDVKD. V shed 3 bases and J shed 0 bases, with 22 bases lying between them. This CDR3 contains 19 residues. The chain recombines TRBV24-1 with TRBJ1-1; D is undetermined. The receptor was derived from a human donor in good health (CMV status not recorded). Some clones in this sample may be carry-over from other donors' samples. The source was cultured PBMCs, collected from culture after CMV antigen stimulation. The chain's CDR3 is CATSDVDAPGRKMNTEAFF. The CDR3 DNA reads TGTGCCACCAGTGATGTTGATGCCCCCGGGCGGAAAATGAACACTGAAGCTTTCTTT.